The present entry profiles one TCR beta chain with its context. Its antigen is not identified. The data belong to a study of siplizumab effects on memory and regulatory T cells. Overall study results and limits: Solely a minor proportion of alloreactive clones could be assigned to unstimulated subsets. The study did not confirm that proliferating Tregs from siplizumab cultures were suppressive. Siplizumab significantly reduced alloreactive sequences traceable to unstimulated CD4+ memory cells.

This CDR3 has 16 amino acids. Germline V lookup: CDR1 MNHEY, CDR2 SMNVEV (reference sequence). The germline V and J ends were trimmed by 5 bases and 5 bases, with 19 bases remaining between them. This table comes from immunoSEQ multiplex PCR, and its TCRdb copy is limited to in-frame clones, with some not included. The repertoire holds about 100,000 clones, with 94% as singletons. The clonotype comes from a human donor in good health. This chain joins TRBV27 and TRBJ2-1, with D unresolved. The sample consisted of Tregs sorted from blood. CDR3 coding DNA: TGTGCCAGCAGTACCCAAGCGAGTGGTAGGAACAATGAGCAGTTCTTC. Translating it yields CASSTQASGRNNEQFF.